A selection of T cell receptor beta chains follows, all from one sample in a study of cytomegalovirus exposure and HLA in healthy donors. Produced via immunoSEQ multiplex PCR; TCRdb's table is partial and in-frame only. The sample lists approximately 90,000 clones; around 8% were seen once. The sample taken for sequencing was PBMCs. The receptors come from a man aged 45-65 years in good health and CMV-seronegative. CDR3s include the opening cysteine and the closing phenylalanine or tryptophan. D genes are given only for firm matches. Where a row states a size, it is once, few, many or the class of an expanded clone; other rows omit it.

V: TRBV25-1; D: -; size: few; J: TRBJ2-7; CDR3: CASSGGILADSYEQYF; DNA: TGTGCCAGCAGTGGCGGAATCTTAGCGGACTCCTACGAGCAGTACTTC
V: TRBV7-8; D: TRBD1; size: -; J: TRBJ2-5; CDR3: CASSPDRGEVGQYF; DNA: TGTGCCAGCAGCCCGGACAGGGGAGAGGTGGGCCAGTACTTC
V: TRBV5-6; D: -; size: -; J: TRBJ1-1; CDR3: CASSLLGDMNTEAFF; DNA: TGTGCCAGCAGCTTGCTTGGGGACATGAACACTGAAGCTTTCTTT
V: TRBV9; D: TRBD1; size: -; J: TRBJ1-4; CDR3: CASSVGGTANEKLFF; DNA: TGTGCCAGCAGCGTAGGCGGGACAGCTAATGAAAAACTGTTTTTT
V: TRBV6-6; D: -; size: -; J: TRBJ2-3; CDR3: CASSYSQGWVDTQYF; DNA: TGTGCCAGCAGTTACAGCCAGGGATGGGTTGATACGCAGTATTTT
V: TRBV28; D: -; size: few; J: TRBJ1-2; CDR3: CASSTFYGYTF; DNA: TGTGCCAGCAGTACATTCTATGGCTACACCTTC
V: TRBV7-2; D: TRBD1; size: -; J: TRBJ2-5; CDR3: CASSQTGGRHF; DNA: TGTGCCAGCAGCCAGACAGGGGGAAGGCACTTC
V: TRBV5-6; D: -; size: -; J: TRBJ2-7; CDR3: CASSLTSTYEQYF; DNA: TGTGCCAGCAGCCTGACTAGTACCTACGAGCAGTACTTC
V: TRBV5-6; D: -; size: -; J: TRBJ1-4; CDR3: CASTGGGAYEKLFF; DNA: TGTGCCAGTACCGGGGGAGGGGCTTACGAAAAACTGTTTTTT
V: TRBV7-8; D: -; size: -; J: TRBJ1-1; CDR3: CASSLALAVYTEAFF; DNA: TGTGCCAGCAGCTTAGCCTTGGCGGTCTACACTGAAGCTTTCTTT
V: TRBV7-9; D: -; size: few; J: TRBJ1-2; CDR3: CASSLARYYGYTF; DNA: TGTGCCAGCAGCTTAGCACGGTACTATGGCTACACCTTC
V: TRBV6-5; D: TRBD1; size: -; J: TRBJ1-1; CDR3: CASSRRDRANTEAFF; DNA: TGTGCCAGCAGCCGGCGGGACAGGGCGAACACTGAAGCTTTCTTT
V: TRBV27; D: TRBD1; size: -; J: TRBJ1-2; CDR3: CASSSGTGRVGYTF; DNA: TGTGCCAGCAGCTCCGGGACAGGCCGCGTTGGCTACACCTTC
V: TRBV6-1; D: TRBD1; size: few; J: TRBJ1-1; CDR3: CASKRQGATEAFF; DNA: TGTGCCAGCAAACGCCAGGGGGCGACTGAAGCTTTCTTT
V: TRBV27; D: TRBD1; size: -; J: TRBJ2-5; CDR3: CASSHGQGGETQYF; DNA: TGTGCCAGCAGCCACGGACAGGGCGGAGAGACCCAGTACTTC
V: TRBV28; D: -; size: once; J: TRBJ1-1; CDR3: CASSLALGQGGTEAFF; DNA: TGTGCCAGCAGTTTAGCCCTTGGGCAGGGAGGCACTGAAGCTTTCTTT
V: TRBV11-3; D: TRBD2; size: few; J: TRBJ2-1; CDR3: CASSLGTSQVYEQFF; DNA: TGTGCCAGCAGCTTAGGGACTAGCCAGGTTTATGAGCAGTTCTTC
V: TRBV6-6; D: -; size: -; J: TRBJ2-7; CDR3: CASRLRTESYEQYF; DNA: TGTGCCAGCAGATTACGGACAGAATCCTACGAGCAGTACTTC
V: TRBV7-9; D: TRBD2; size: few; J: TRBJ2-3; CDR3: CASSLAGGPTDTQYF; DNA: TGTGCCAGCAGCTTGGCGGGAGGTCCCACAGATACGCAGTATTTT
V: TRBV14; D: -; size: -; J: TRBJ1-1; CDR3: CASQWGSNTEAFF; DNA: TGTGCCAGCCAATGGGGCAGTAACACTGAAGCTTTCTTT
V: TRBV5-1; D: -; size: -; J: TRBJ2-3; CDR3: CASSAGRLAADTQYF; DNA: TGCGCCAGCAGCGCAGGTCGTCTAGCTGCAGATACGCAGTATTTT
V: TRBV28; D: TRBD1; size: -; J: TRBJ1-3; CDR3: CASSLGTGVYSGNTIYF; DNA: TGTGCCAGCAGTCTAGGGACAGGGGTTTACTCTGGAAACACCATATATTTT
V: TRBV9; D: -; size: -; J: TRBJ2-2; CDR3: CASSVATFVGRVGTGELFF; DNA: TGTGCCAGCAGCGTAGCTACGTTTGTTGGGAGAGTTGGCACCGGGGAGCTGTTTTTT
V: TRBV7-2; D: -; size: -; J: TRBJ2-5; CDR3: CASSPPNREETQYF; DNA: TGTGCCAGCAGCCCCCCCAACAGGGAGGAGACCCAGTACTTC
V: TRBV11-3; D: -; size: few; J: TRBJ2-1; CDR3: CASSQDSSYNEQFF; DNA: TGTGCCAGCAGCCAGGACAGCTCCTACAATGAGCAGTTCTTC
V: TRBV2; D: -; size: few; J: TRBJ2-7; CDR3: CASSRTQIDSYEQYF; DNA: TGTGCCAGCAGTCGGACACAAATCGACTCCTACGAGCAGTACTTC
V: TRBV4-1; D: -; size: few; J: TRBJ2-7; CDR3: CASSLTGKGYEQYF; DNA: TGCGCCAGCAGCCTAACCGGGAAAGGCTACGAGCAGTACTTC
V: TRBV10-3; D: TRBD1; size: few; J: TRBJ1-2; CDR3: CAISGLQGADGYTF; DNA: TGTGCCATCAGTGGATTACAGGGGGCGGATGGCTACACCTTC
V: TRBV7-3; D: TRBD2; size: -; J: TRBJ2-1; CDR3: CASSSGLLAGGGEQFF; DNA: TGTGCCAGCAGCTCGGGCCTACTAGCGGGAGGCGGTGAGCAGTTCTTC
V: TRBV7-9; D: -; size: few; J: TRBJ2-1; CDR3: CASSLVPGTQKSSYNEQFF; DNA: TGTGCCAGCAGCTTAGTTCCCGGGACTCAAAAAAGCTCCTACAATGAGCAGTTCTTC
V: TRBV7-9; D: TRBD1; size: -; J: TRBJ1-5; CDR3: CASSLSGQNQPQNF; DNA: TGTGCCAGCAGCTTATCGGGACAGAATCAGCCCCAGAATTTT
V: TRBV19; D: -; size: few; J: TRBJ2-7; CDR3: CASSIVGAYEQYF; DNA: TGTGCCAGTAGTATAGTGGGAGCCTACGAGCAGTACTTC
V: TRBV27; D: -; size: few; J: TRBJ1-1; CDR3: CASSARTRNTEAFF; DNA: TGTGCCAGCAGTGCCCGGACACGGAACACTGAAGCTTTCTTT
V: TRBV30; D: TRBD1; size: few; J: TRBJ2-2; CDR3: CAWSPGQGDTRELFF; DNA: TGTGCCTGGAGTCCGGGACAGGGGGACACCCGGGAGCTGTTTTTT